These 27 T cell receptor beta chains were all obtained from the same sample, sequenced in a study of shared clonotypes between healthy human individuals. The protocol was immunoSEQ multiplex PCR, while the TCRdb copy is restricted to in-frame clones and leaves out a portion. Among about a million clones listed, approximately 77% were seen once. Sample: memory CD4+ T cells from PBMCs. The subset here: CD45RA-negative fraction. The source of these receptors is a man between 18 and 35 years old in good health. Some clones in this sample may be carry-over from other donors' samples.

The V gene is TRBV30, the J gene TRBJ2-5; D possibly uses TRBD1 or TRBD2 (6 bases each). Per the germline V gene, CDR1 is GTSNPN and CDR2 is SVGIG (reference sequence). The ends were cut back, 1 base at V and 4 bases at J, with 19 bases in the middle. This CDR3 spans 16 amino acids. For the CDR3, the DNA is TGTGCCTGGAGTGGTGGAATTTGGGGGGCTGGAGAGACCCAGTACTTC. It codes for CAWSGGIWGAGETQYF.

This clone was detected a few times. This sequence joins TRBV4-2 and TRBJ2-5, with 7 nucleotides matching TRBD2. The junction had 4 bases not matched to a gene; V was cut back by 0 bases and J by 6 bases. Germline V gene sequence: CDR1 LGHNA, CDR2 YNFKEQ. The CDR3 is 14 residues long. The CDR3 bases are TGTGCCAGCAGCCAAGAGTTGGGGGGGAAGACCCAGTACTTC. It is translated as CASSQELGGKTQYF.

This rearrangement joins TRBV2 to TRBJ1-2; D call uncertain. The CDR3 length is 17 residues. CDR1 and CDR2 (germline): SNHLY, FYNNEI. V lost 2 bases, J lost 8 bases, and 24 bases lay in between. This chain's CDR3 is CASSELGQSEPDFGYTF. The CDR3 coding sequence is TGTGCCAGCAGTGAACTTGGGCAGTCCGAACCCGATTTCGGCTACACCTTC.

The chain is built from TRBV29-1 and TRBJ2-5; D ambiguous. V was clipped by 4 bases and J by 2 bases, with 8 bases between them. In germline, CDR1 is SQVTM, CDR2 ANQGSEA. The CDR3 runs to 12 residues. CDR3 DNA: TGCAGCGTTGTGACGACTCAAGAGACCCAGTACTTC. It specifies CSVVTTQETQYF.

This chain connects TRBV6-1 to TRBJ1-5; weak D call: TRBD1 (5 bases). The germline V gene has CDR1 MNHNS and CDR2 SASEGT. The CDR3 is made up of 15 amino acids. The V end was cut by 2 bases, the J end by 5 bases, with 13 bases between. The CDR3 region has the DNA TGTGCCAGCAGTGAATTTTTCGGGGCTCATCAGCCCCAGCATTTT. It encodes CASSEFFGAHQPQHF.

V usage is TRBV10-3 and J usage is TRBJ2-1; 10 nucleotides match TRBD2. Germline V gene lookup returns CDR1 ENHRY and CDR2 SYGVKD. V gave up 6 bases and J gave up 12 bases; unmatched junction bases: 5. The CDR3 has 12 amino acids. The CDR3 spells CAIRQAGGGQFF. The CDR3 region has the DNA TGTGCCATCAGACAAGCGGGAGGGGGGCAGTTCTTC.

The rearrangement joins TRBV9 to TRBJ2-5; perhaps TRBD1 as D (6 bases). CDR3 length: 17 residues. The germline V gene encodes CDR1 SGDLS and CDR2 YYNGEE. Trimming removed 7 bases from V and 1 base from J, with 23 bases in between. The CDR3 nucleotides read TGTGCCAGCTGCCGGGACATAGGGCCCTTGCTCCAAGAGACCCAGTACTTC. It is translated as CASCRDIGPLLQETQYF.

V usage is TRBV4-2 and J usage is TRBJ2-2, with a possible D match to TRBD2 (5 bases). The length of the CDR3 is 14 residues. Looked up from germline, CDR1 is LGHNA and CDR2 is YNFKEQ. The V and J ends lost 0 bases and 4 bases respectively, with 6 bases between them. The CDR3 bases are TGTGCCAGCAGCCAAGAACTAGTCACCGGGGAGCTGTTTTTT. The encoded protein is CASSQELVTGELFF.

The chain links TRBV2 to TRBJ1-2; a weak D match, TRBD1 (5 bases). CDR1 and CDR2 from the germline V gene are SNHLY and FYNNEI. The CDR3 has 12 amino acids. Trimming cost V 8 bases and J 5 bases, with 12 bases left between them. The CDR3 sequence: CASRDGSYGYTF. In nucleotides, the CDR3 is TGTGCCAGCCGGGACGGATCTTATGGCTACACCTTC.

The chain employs TRBV4-2 and TRBJ2-2, with D possibly TRBD2 on 6 matching bases. Between the trimmed V and J ends, which lost 1 base and 3 bases, there was a span of 6 bases. The germline V gene encodes CDR1 LGHNA and CDR2 YNFKEQ. This CDR3 has 14 amino acids. In DNA form, the CDR3 reads TGTGCCAGCAGCCAAGGGAGGGACACCGGGGAGCTGTTTTTT. Translation: CASSQGRDTGELFF.

Comment on this clone: At one of its ends the junction is not consistent with the germline gene, which may arise from a read error. CDR3 region: CASGFPGRGNIQYF. The DNA for the CDR3 is TGTGCCAGCGGTTTCCCGGGGCGGGGAAACATTCAGTACTTC. The chain recombines TRBV28 with TRBJ2-4; possible D gene TRBD2, 6 bases. The CDR3 is made up of 14 amino acids. Germline assignment: CDR1 MDHEN and CDR2 SYDVKM.

This clone was seen once. In DNA form, the CDR3 reads TGTGCCAGTAGTCAGGACAGGGCATACTATGGCTACACCTTC. It codes for CASSQDRAYYGYTF. This sequence joins TRBV19 and TRBJ1-2, with 8 bases identical to TRBD1. The V gene end was trimmed by 5 bases and the J gene end by 3 bases; junction bases not matched to a gene: 5. CDR3 length equals 14 residues. The germline V gene has CDR1 LNHDA and CDR2 SQIVND (reference sequence).

This chain links TRBV5-6 with TRBJ1-2; no firm D call. V was shortened by 1 base and J by 1 base, with 8 bases between the two germline ends. This CDR3 is 14 amino acids long. Per the germline V gene, CDR1 is SGHDT and CDR2 is YYEEEE. CDR3 nucleotides: TGTGCCAGCAGCTTGCGTACACTTAACTATGGCTACACCTTC. Its translation is CASSLRTLNYGYTF.

The chain uses TRBV23-1 and TRBJ1-2, with a weak D call TRBD1 (6 bases). TRBV23-1 is an ORF, with its function uncertain. Trimming stripped 10 bases from V and 4 bases from J, with 13 bases between. The CDR3 extends over 12 amino acids. Here the CDR3 reads CATPRGCYGYTF. CDR3 coding DNA: TGCGCCACCCCCAGGGGCTGCTATGGCTACACCTTC.

The chain couples TRBV9 to TRBJ2-5; the match to TRBD2 covers 7 bases. Trimming at V came to 2 bases and at J to 5 bases, leaving 9 bases not matched to a gene. CDR3 size: 15 residues. Germline CDR1 is SGDLS and CDR2 is YYNGEE. As DNA, the CDR3 is TGTGCCAGCAGCGTCATGGGAGGGCTGGAGGAGACCCAGTACTTC. Protein: CASSVMGGLEETQYF.

This rearrangement joins TRBV28 to TRBJ2-2; D is possibly TRBD1 or TRBD2 (5 bases each). CDR1 MDHEN and CDR2 SYDVKM come from the germline V gene. V was pared by 4 bases and J by 1 base, with 16 bases between. The CDR3 runs 17 residues. This CDR3 is CASSSPPGRMNTGELFF. CDR3 nucleotide sequence: TGTGCCAGCAGTTCTCCTCCGGGACGGATGAACACCGGGGAGCTGTTTTTT.

The chain uses TRBV6-1 and TRBJ2-3; D gene unclear. The CDR3 is made up of 14 amino acids. V lost 4 bases and J lost 2, with 10 bases in between. Germline CDR1 is MNHNS and CDR2 is SASEGT. DNA for the CDR3: TGTGCCAGCAGTGCGGCGAGGTCCACAGATACGCAGTATTTT. Amino acids: CASSAARSTDTQYF.

This clone was counted a few times. The genes are TRBV30 and TRBJ2-4; D is tentatively TRBD1 or TRBD2 (6 bases each). From germline, CDR1 is GTSNPN and CDR2 SVGIG (reference sequence). Trimming left V 3 bases short and J 0 bases short, with 9 bases between. The CDR3 is 14 residues long. This CDR3 is CAWSGGLAKNIQYF. The CDR3 DNA sequence: TGTGCCTGGAGCGGGGGCCTAGCCAAAAACATTCAGTACTTC.

This chain uses TRBV11-2 with TRBJ2-5; no clear D. This CDR3 is 12 amino acids long. V was shortened by 5 bases and J by 5 bases, with 9 bases between the two germline ends. Germline assignment: CDR1 SGHAT and CDR2 FQNNGV. The CDR3 loop reads CASSPVGETQYF. CDR3 nucleotide sequence: TGTGCCAGCAGCCCAGTCGGGGAGACCCAGTACTTC.

J is TRBJ1-1 and V is TRBV11-2; D remains unclear. Germline loops: CDR1 SGHAT, CDR2 FQNNGV. Trimming pared 0 bases from V and 11 bases from J, leaving 13 bases between. This CDR3 spans 13 amino acids. As DNA, the CDR3 is TGTGCCAGCAGCTTAGAGAGTTCTGGTGGGGCTTTCTTT. Translation: CASSLESSGGAFF.

The chain recombines TRBV4-2 with TRBJ2-5; no clear D. V was shortened by 0 bases and J by 3 bases, with 8 bases between the two germline ends. The V gene's germline CDR1 is LGHNA and CDR2 YNFKEQ. The CDR3 sequence is 14 residues long. As DNA, the CDR3 is TGTGCCAGCAGCCAAGAGCGACGAGAAGAGACCCAGTACTTC. Its translation: CASSQERREETQYF.

V gene TRBV28 combines with J gene TRBJ1-4; 7 bases fit TRBD1. Germline V gene data show CDR1 as MDHEN and CDR2 as SYDVKM. CDR3 length: 13 amino acids. With V trimmed by 10 bases and J by 6 bases, 8 bases remained unmatched. The CDR3, as DNA: TGTGCCACACAGGGGTTGGGGGATGAAAAACTGTTTTTT. Translation gives CATQGLGDEKLFF. Full variable domain (missing parts from reference TRBV28 and TRBJ1-4): DVKVTQSSRYLVKRTGEKVFLECVQDMDHENMFWYRQDPGLGLRLIYFSYDVKMKEKGDIPEGYSVSREKKERFSLILESASTNQTSMYLCATQGLGDEKLFFGSGTQLSVL.

The chain links TRBV6-5 to TRBJ2-3; D perhaps matches TRBD2 (6 bases). CDR1 is MNHEY, CDR2 SVGAGI, per germline. The CDR3 runs 15 residues. Trimming pared 2 bases from V and 4 bases from J, leaving 13 bases between. CDR3 nucleotides: TGTGCCAGCAGTTACCCGGGACTGGGCGCAGATACGCAGTATTTT. Residues: CASSYPGLGADTQYF.

The J gene is TRBJ2-6, the V gene TRBV30, with TRBD1 matching 10 bases. The CDR3 is made up of 18 amino acids. The junction had 11 bases not matched to a gene; V was cut back by 2 bases and J by 4 bases. Germline CDR1 and CDR2: GTSNPN and SVGIG (reference sequence). CDR3 protein: CAWSPTGTGVRGANVLTF. The CDR3 bases are TGTGCCTGGAGTCCGACCGGGACAGGGGTTCGGGGGGCCAACGTCCTGACTTTC.

The DNA for the CDR3 is TGTGCCAGTAGTACTCTCTGGGACAGGGGGCGTAATCAGCCCCAGCATTTT. This codes for CASSTLWDRGRNQPQHF. V gene TRBV19 combines with J gene TRBJ1-5; 12 bases agree with TRBD1. The germline V gene encodes CDR1 LNHDA and CDR2 SQIVND (reference sequence). Unmatched junction bases numbered 8, after V lost 4 bases and J lost 4 bases. This CDR3 is built from 17 residues.

The chain employs TRBV19 and TRBJ2-7; 7 bases line up with TRBD2. The CDR3 runs to 15 residues. Per germline, CDR1 LNHDA and CDR2 SQIVND (reference sequence). The junction had 7 bases not matched to a gene; V was cut back by 4 bases and J by 1 base. The CDR3 DNA sequence: TGTGCCAGTAGTAGTATTGGGACTAATTCCTACGAGCAGTACTTC. Residues: CASSSIGTNSYEQYF.

V usage is TRBV27 and J usage is TRBJ2-5; 7 bases match TRBD1. The end of the DNA fits TRBJ2-7 better, so the J call may be wrong. Looked up from germline, CDR1 is MNHEY and CDR2 is SMNVEV (reference sequence). CDR3 length equals 15 residues. For the CDR3, the DNA is TGTGCCAGCAGTCCCGGGACAGCCTTCTCCTACGAGCAGTACTTC. It translates to CASSPGTAFSYEQYF.